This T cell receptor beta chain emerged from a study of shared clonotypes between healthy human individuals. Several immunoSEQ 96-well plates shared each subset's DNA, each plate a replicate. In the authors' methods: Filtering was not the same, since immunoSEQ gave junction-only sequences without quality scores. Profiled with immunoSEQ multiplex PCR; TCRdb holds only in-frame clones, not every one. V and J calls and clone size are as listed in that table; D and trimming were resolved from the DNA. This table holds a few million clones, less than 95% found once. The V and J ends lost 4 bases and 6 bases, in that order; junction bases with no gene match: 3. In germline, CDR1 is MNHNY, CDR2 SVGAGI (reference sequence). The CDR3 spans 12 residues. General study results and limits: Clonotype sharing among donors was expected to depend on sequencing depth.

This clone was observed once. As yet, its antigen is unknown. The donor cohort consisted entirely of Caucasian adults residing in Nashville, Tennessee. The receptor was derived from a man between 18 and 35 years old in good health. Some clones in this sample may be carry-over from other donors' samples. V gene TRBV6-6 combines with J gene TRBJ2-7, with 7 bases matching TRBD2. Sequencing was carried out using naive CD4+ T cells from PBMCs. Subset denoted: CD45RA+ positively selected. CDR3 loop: CASSFGGGEQYF. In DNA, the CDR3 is TGTGCCAGCAGTTTTGGCGGGGGCGAGCAGTACTTC.